Listed here are 15 T cell receptor beta chains from one sample, sequenced in a study of blood T cell repertoires in COVID-19. Some clones are missing from TCRdb's copy, which holds only in-frame ones; the method was immunoSEQ multiplex PCR. The data hold over 100,000 clones, with around 84% observed a single time. The sequencing input was peripheral blood. The source is a woman of 80 years or more with active or convalescent COVID-19.

CDR3 DNA sequence: TGTGCCACCAGTGAGGACAGGTTCGACCGCTCCTACAATGAGCAGTTCTTC. Translating it yields CATSEDRFDRSYNEQFF. V gene TRBV24-1 combines with J gene TRBJ2-1; TRBD1 aligns across 7 bases. V was pared by 4 bases and J by 0 bases, with 8 bases of the junction left unmatched. Germline-derived CDR1 and CDR2 are KGHDR and SFDVKD. This CDR3 comprises 17 residues.

The chain is built from TRBV7-8 and TRBJ2-5; 9 bases are a match to TRBD2. The CDR3 totals 15 residues. V dropped 5 bases and J dropped 5; count of bases not matched to a gene: 9. Per the germline V gene, CDR1 is SGHVS and CDR2 is FQNEAQ. CDR3 bases: TGTGCCAGCAGCGGAACCGGGACTAGCTACGAGACCCAGTACTTC. Translation gives CASSGTGTSYETQYF.

Details on this clone: At one end, the junction sequence differs from germline, possibly due to a read error. V and J are TRBV6-5 and TRBJ2-7; TRBD1 or TRBD2 may be the D gene (5 bases each). The CDR3 length is 15 residues. Germline V lookup: CDR1 MNHEY, CDR2 SVGAGI. CDR3 residues: CACRDPGKKGYEQYF. Here the CDR3 DNA reads TGTGCCTGCAGGGACCCCGGGAAAAAAGGGTACGAGCAGTACTTC.

The chain is built from TRBV6-1 and TRBJ2-5, with D uncertain. The germline CDR1 and CDR2 sequences are MNHNS and SASEGT. The CDR3 extends over 15 amino acids. The V and J ends lost 1 base and 4 bases respectively, with 13 bases between them. CDR3 nucleotide sequence: TGTGCCAGCAGTGAAGTATCCACTTCCGGAGAGACCCAGTACTTC. This codes for CASSEVSTSGETQYF.

For this clone: The junction differs from germline at one of its ends, possibly a read error. This chain's CDR3 is CASRDYSSWNF. The DNA of the CDR3 is TGTGCCAGCAGAGATTACAGTTCCTGGAACTTC. The gene calls are TRBV28 and TRBJ2-7; D uncertain. From germline, CDR1 is MDHEN and CDR2 SYDVKM. This CDR3 is 11 amino acids long.

The V gene is TRBV20-1, the J gene TRBJ2-3, with 15 positions matching TRBD2. The CDR3 has 16 amino acids. Germline CDR1 is DFQATT and CDR2 is SNEGSKA (reference sequence). V shed 3 bases, J shed 4 bases, and the junction held 5 bases outside the gene matches. The CDR3 here is CSASRGLAGGADTQYF. The CDR3 region has the DNA TGCAGTGCTAGTAGAGGACTAGCGGGAGGGGCAGATACGCAGTATTTT.

V is TRBV28 and J is TRBJ2-7; 10 bases match TRBD1. The length of the CDR3 is 18 residues. The germline V gene has CDR1 MDHEN and CDR2 SYDVKM. V shed 6 bases, J shed 6 bases, and the junction held 20 bases outside the gene matches. CDR3 amino acids: CASRPHRKTGGDFREQYF. CDR3 in DNA: TGTGCCAGCAGGCCCCATCGTAAGACAGGGGGCGATTTCCGCGAGCAGTACTTC.

The genes are TRBV29-1 and TRBJ2-7; TRBD1 matches at 10 bases. Germline trimming cut 4 bases from V and 4 bases from J; bases unmatched to any gene: 1. The CDR3 length is 12 residues. Looked up from germline, CDR1 is SQVTM and CDR2 is ANQGSEA. CDR3 coding DNA: TGCAGCGTTGGGGACAGGGGATACGAGCAGTACTTC. Its translation: CSVGDRGYEQYF.

The CDR3 DNA reads as TGTGCCAGCAGTACGAACACGGGTCTCCAAGAGACCCAGTACTTC. Translation gives CASSTNTGLQETQYF. V gene TRBV28 combines with J gene TRBJ2-5; D not certain. CDR1 and CDR2 (germline): MDHEN, SYDVKM. Trimming removed 5 bases from V and 1 base from J, with 14 bases in between. The CDR3 length is 15 residues.

This chain links TRBV10-3 with TRBJ2-3; 10 bases are shared with TRBD2. Germline trimming cut 3 bases from V and 0 bases from J; bases unmatched to any gene: 3. Per germline, CDR1 ENHRY and CDR2 SYGVKD. This CDR3 comprises 16 residues. This CDR3 is CAISEPTSGSTDTQYF. Here the CDR3 DNA reads TGTGCCATCAGTGAACCGACTAGCGGGAGCACAGATACGCAGTATTTT.

V gene TRBV28 combines with J gene TRBJ1-1, with D maybe TRBD1 (5 bases). Trimming took off 2 bases at V and 3 bases at J, with 7 bases between the two ends. CDR1 MDHEN and CDR2 SYDVKM come from the germline V gene. The CDR3 loop spans 13 amino acids. The CDR3 region has the DNA TGTGCCAGCAGTTTAGCAGGGTACACTGAAGCTTTCTTT. Encoded protein: CASSLAGYTEAFF.

V usage is TRBV6-9 and J usage is TRBJ2-6; TRBD1 might be the D (6 bases). Germline lookup yields CDR1 MNHGY and CDR2 SVAAGI. V was shortened by 6 bases and J by 1 base, with 16 bases between the two germline ends. This CDR3 region has 17 residues. The CDR3 reads CASSCLFTGSGANVLTF. The CDR3 region has the DNA TGTGCCAGCAGCTGCCTCTTTACAGGGTCTGGGGCCAACGTCCTGACTTTC.

For the CDR3, the DNA is TGTGCCACCAGTGAGAACAGGGCCGGTGGAAACACCATATATTTT. Its translation: CATSENRAGGNTIYF. This chain connects TRBV24-1 to TRBJ1-3; D may be TRBD1 (6 bases). V was trimmed by 4 bases and J by 3 bases, leaving 12 bases between them. Germline V gives CDR1 KGHDR, CDR2 SFDVKD. The CDR3 length is 15 residues.

The V call is TRBV6-5, the J call TRBJ2-6, with D maybe TRBD2 (7 bases). The V end was cut by 3 bases, the J end by 0 bases, with 9 bases between. The CDR3 consists of 16 residues. Germline V CDR1 and CDR2: MNHEY, SVGAGI. This chain's CDR3 is CASSYAGASGANVLTF. Here the CDR3 DNA reads TGTGCCAGCAGTTATGCGGGGGCCTCTGGGGCCAACGTCCTGACTTTC.

This chain uses TRBV9 with TRBJ2-1; 9 bases map to TRBD1. This CDR3 has 21 amino acids. The germline V gene encodes CDR1 SGDLS and CDR2 YYNGEE. V gave up 3 bases and J gave up 12 bases; unmatched junction bases: 31. DNA of the CDR3: TGTGCCAGCAGCGAGCCCCTGGGACAGGGACGAACTAGCGCACCCAGTACATGGCAGTTCTTC. It is translated as CASSEPLGQGRTSAPSTWQFF.